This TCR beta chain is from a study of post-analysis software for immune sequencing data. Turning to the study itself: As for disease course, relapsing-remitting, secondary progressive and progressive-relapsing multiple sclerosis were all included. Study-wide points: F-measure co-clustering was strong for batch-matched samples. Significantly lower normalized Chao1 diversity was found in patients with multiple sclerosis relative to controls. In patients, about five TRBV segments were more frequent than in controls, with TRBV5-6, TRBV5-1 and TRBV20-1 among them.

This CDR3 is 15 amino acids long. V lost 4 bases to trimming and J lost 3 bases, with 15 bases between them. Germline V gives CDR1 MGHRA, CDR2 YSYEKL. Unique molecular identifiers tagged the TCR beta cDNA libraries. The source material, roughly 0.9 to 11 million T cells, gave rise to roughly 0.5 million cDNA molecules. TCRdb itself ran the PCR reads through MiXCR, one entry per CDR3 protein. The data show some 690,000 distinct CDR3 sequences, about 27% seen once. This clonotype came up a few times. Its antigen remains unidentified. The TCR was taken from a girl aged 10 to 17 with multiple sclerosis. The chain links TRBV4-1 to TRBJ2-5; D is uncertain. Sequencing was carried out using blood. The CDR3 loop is CASSRFLTPKETQYF. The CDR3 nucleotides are TGCGCCAGCAGCCGCTTCTTGACCCCCAAAGAGACCCAGTACTTC.